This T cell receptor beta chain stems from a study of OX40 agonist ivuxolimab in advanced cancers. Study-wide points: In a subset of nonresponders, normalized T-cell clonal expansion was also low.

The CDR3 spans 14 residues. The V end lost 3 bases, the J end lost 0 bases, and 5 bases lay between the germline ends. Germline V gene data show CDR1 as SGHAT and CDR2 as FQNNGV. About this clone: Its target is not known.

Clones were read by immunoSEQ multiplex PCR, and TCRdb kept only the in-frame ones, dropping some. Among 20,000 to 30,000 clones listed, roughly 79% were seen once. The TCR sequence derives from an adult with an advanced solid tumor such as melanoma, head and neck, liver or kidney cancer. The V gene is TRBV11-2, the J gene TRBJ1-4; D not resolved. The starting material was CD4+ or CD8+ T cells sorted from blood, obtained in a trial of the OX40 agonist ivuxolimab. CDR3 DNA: TGTGCCAGCAGCTTGATAGCAACTAATGAAAAACTGTTTTTT. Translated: CASSLIATNEKLFF.